Listed below are T cell receptor beta chains from one sample, sequenced in a study of early T cells in non-severe SARS-CoV-2 infection. TCRdb called the 5' RACE reads again in MiXCR, with one record for every CDR3 protein. The table records over 85,000 distinct CDR3 sequences, approximately 12% of them present only once. The input for sequencing was whole blood, taken at baseline. The receptors come from an adult who was a healthcare worker with PCR-confirmed SARS-CoV-2 infection or an uninfected control (not recorded which). Each CDR3 is given without its conserved first and last residue. Each record gives: D gene, V gene, CDR3 protein. The D gene is left open where the match is weak.

D gene: -; V gene: TRBV5-1; CDR3 protein: ASSQERGTDTQY
D gene: -; V gene: TRBV4-2; CDR3 protein: ASSQYGTGGGRNTEAF
D gene: -; V gene: TRBV29-1; CDR3 protein: SVVIQFNEKLF
D gene: TRBD2; V gene: TRBV9; CDR3 protein: ASSALFGGATYTQY
D gene: -; V gene: TRBV18; CDR3 protein: ASSLRGGYT
D gene: -; V gene: TRBV30; CDR3 protein: AWTDGGQYNEQF
D gene: TRBD2; V gene: TRBV20-1; CDR3 protein: SARVSGRAAGELF
D gene: TRBD1; V gene: TRBV6-5; CDR3 protein: ASRKDRGTYNEQF
D gene: -; V gene: TRBV30; CDR3 protein: AWSVLSEAF
D gene: -; V gene: TRBV12-3/TRBV12-4; CDR3 protein: ASTGTFTGELF
D gene: -; V gene: TRBV9; CDR3 protein: ASSVGEVNTEAF
D gene: -; V gene: TRBV19; CDR3 protein: ASSLEYTDTQY
D gene: -; V gene: TRBV6-5; CDR3 protein: ASLGAANTEAF
D gene: -; V gene: TRBV7-9; CDR3 protein: ASSPPLGHTEAF
D gene: TRBD1; V gene: TRBV15; CDR3 protein: ATSRSPGTGTNEKLF
D gene: TRBD1; V gene: TRBV7-3; CDR3 protein: ASNDRADNEQF
D gene: TRBD1; V gene: TRBV12-3/TRBV12-4; CDR3 protein: ASSYRQGQF
D gene: -; V gene: TRBV14; CDR3 protein: ASSQELGPSRNEQF
D gene: -; V gene: TRBV28; CDR3 protein: ASSSQDYSSYEQY
D gene: -; V gene: TRBV15; CDR3 protein: ATSRDKFMNTEAF
D gene: TRBD2; V gene: TRBV3-1; CDR3 protein: ASSPRGSTDTQY
D gene: -; V gene: TRBV30; CDR3 protein: PWSDGASYEQY
D gene: -; V gene: TRBV2; CDR3 protein: ASSGLDTRYGYT
D gene: TRBD2; V gene: TRBV24-1; CDR3 protein: ATSNLPGSGGSHEQY
D gene: -; V gene: TRBV6-1; CDR3 protein: ASSEEIQPYEQY
D gene: TRBD2; V gene: TRBV27; CDR3 protein: ASRPLAGGSGANVLT
D gene: -; V gene: TRBV28; CDR3 protein: ATLNSYEQY
D gene: -; V gene: TRBV28; CDR3 protein: ASSFSYNEQF
D gene: -; V gene: TRBV9; CDR3 protein: ASSVRQANTEAF
D gene: TRBD2; V gene: TRBV28; CDR3 protein: ASSLGLAYTGELF
D gene: -; V gene: TRBV29-1; CDR3 protein: SVGVATYPF
D gene: -; V gene: TRBV12-3/TRBV12-4; CDR3 protein: ASSLEGGHYQPQH
D gene: TRBD2; V gene: TRBV19; CDR3 protein: ASSISSGRSSYNEQF
D gene: -; V gene: TRBV7-9; CDR3 protein: ASSRYRDINEKLF
D gene: -; V gene: TRBV20-1; CDR3 protein: SARTDSNQPQH
D gene: -; V gene: TRBV6-2/TRBV6-3; CDR3 protein: ASTTPGTSSYNSPLH
D gene: -; V gene: TRBV7-3; CDR3 protein: ASSLWSRISTDTQY
D gene: -; V gene: TRBV6-5; CDR3 protein: ASTPGLSTGELF
D gene: -; V gene: TRBV5-1; CDR3 protein: ASSLGPPQY
D gene: TRBD1; V gene: TRBV19; CDR3 protein: ASSTPGQGEQETQY
D gene: TRBD2; V gene: TRBV7-8; CDR3 protein: ASSLRASGTVYEQY
D gene: -; V gene: TRBV6-5; CDR3 protein: ASSYRDTSYEQY
D gene: TRBD1; V gene: TRBV27; CDR3 protein: ASSQIRDRLANEQF
D gene: -; V gene: TRBV7-9; CDR3 protein: ASSPAAGETQY
D gene: TRBD2; V gene: TRBV28; CDR3 protein: ASSLRSGGPETQY
D gene: TRBD1; V gene: TRBV7-9; CDR3 protein: ASSLRGQAENTEAF
D gene: TRBD2; V gene: TRBV7-9; CDR3 protein: ASIPGGPRTPSGELF
D gene: -; V gene: TRBV9; CDR3 protein: ASSVDASLTDTQY
D gene: -; V gene: TRBV5-5; CDR3 protein: ASSLLPPPNTGELF
D gene: -; V gene: TRBV28; CDR3 protein: ASSFVLNTGELF
D gene: -; V gene: TRBV20-1; CDR3 protein: SAEPLPRSSTDTQY
D gene: -; V gene: TRBV12-3/TRBV12-4; CDR3 protein: ASSNGLNEQF
D gene: -; V gene: TRBV29-1; CDR3 protein: SVSREISYNEQF
D gene: -; V gene: TRBV24-1; CDR3 protein: ATSDWGGANTGELF
D gene: -; V gene: TRBV11-2; CDR3 protein: ASSLWAGTYEQY
D gene: -; V gene: TRBV10-1; CDR3 protein: ASSERAATDTQY
D gene: TRBD1; V gene: TRBV12-3/TRBV12-4; CDR3 protein: ASSSTGGVHYGYT
D gene: -; V gene: TRBV5-1; CDR3 protein: ASSLAPRNYGYT